The entry below describes one TCR beta chain. This record comes from a study of blood T cell repertoires in COVID-19. In the study overall: T cells, B-cell-depleted T cells, or PBMCs supplied cDNA or gDNA.

Original processing notes: Estimates of nucleated cell counts were drawn from the amplification of reference gene primers. Sequencing used immunoSEQ multiplex PCR; TCRdb keeps in-frame clones, though not all of them. The V and J calls and clone size are taken from that table; D and trimming were inferred from the DNA. The table shows about 260,000 clones, with about 90% occurring only once. Source material: peripheral blood. The origin of this receptor is a woman in her thirties or forties who had recovered from COVID-19.

In DNA, the CDR3 is TGTGCCAGCAGGAAAGGACTAGCGGGGGGTTACTCTGGGGCCAACGTCCTGACTTTC. This translates into CASRKGLAGGYSGANVLTF. The chain is built from TRBV9 and TRBJ2-6, with 14 nucleotides matching TRBD2. J gave up 0 bases and V 5 bases, and 7 bases lay outside the gene matches. The V gene's germline CDR1 is SGDLS and CDR2 YYNGEE. The CDR3 runs to 19 residues.